A selection of T cell receptor beta chains follows, all from one sample in a study of blood T cell repertoires in COVID-19. Sequencing was performed with immunoSEQ multiplex PCR; in TCRdb, only in-frame clones are kept and a portion is missing. The top ten hold over 10% of the sample, which has roughly 440,000 clones, about 91% seen once. Input material: peripheral blood. The receptors come from a woman between 45 and 65 years old with COVID-19, enrolled during active disease. The CDR3 runs from the conserved cysteine through the conserved F or W. A D gene is named only where the DNA matches it firmly. Size tells how often a clone was seen (once, few, many) or the class of an expanded clone, and some rows leave it out.

abundance	j_gene	d_gene	v_gene	CDR3aa	CDR3nt
NA	TRBJ1-2	NA	TRBV18	CASSPPMAGYGYTF	TGTGCCAGCTCACCACCGATGGCAGGGTATGGCTACACCTTC
NA	TRBJ1-6	TRBD1	TRBV6-5	CASNRGGSPLHF	TGTGCCAGCAACAGGGGGGGATCACCCCTCCACTTT
NA	TRBJ2-1	NA	TRBV27	CASKLGPEQFF	TGTGCCAGCAAGCTGGGGCCTGAGCAGTTCTTC
NA	TRBJ2-2	NA	TRBV12-5	CASGRSGSTYTGELFF	TGTGCTAGTGGTCGATCAGGGTCGACTTACACCGGGGAGCTGTTTTTT
NA	TRBJ1-2	NA	TRBV9	CASSPDPAGYYGYTF	TGTGCCAGCAGCCCCGACCCCGCAGGATACTATGGCTACACCTTC
NA	TRBJ1-1	NA	TRBV2	CASSSRDTEAFF	TGTGCCAGCAGTAGCCGGGACACTGAAGCTTTCTTT
NA	TRBJ2-1	NA	TRBV5-4	CASNARGNEQFF	TGTGCCAGCAATGCGCGGGGCAATGAGCAGTTCTTC
NA	TRBJ1-5	NA	TRBV6-5	CASREDRNQPQHF	TGTGCCAGCCGGGAGGACCGCAATCAGCCCCAGCATTTT
NA	TRBJ1-1	NA	TRBV19	CASSLGRGVLSEAFF	TGTGCCAGTAGTCTGGGGAGGGGGGTTCTTTCTGAAGCTTTCTTT
NA	TRBJ1-5	TRBD1	TRBV29-1	CSVELVGDRVEHF	TGCAGCGTTGAATTGGTAGGGGACAGGGTGGAGCATTTT
once	TRBJ2-3	TRBD2	TRBV11-2	CASRLGTSGGYTDTQYF	TGTGCCAGCAGACTAGGGACTAGCGGGGGGTACACAGATACGCAGTATTTT
NA	TRBJ2-7	NA	TRBV10-2	CASRDTDYEQYF	TGCGCCAGCAGGGACACCGACTACGAGCAGTACTTC
NA	TRBJ1-1	TRBD1	TRBV5-1	CASSSDRASNTEAFF	TGCGCCAGCAGCTCTGACAGGGCTTCGAACACTGAAGCTTTCTTT
NA	TRBJ1-5	NA	TRBV30	CAWSVGRSGNQPQHF	TGTGCCTGGAGTGTGGGGAGGTCGGGGAATCAGCCCCAGCATTTT
NA	TRBJ2-2	NA	TRBV7-9	CASSLNAFGGELFF	TGTGCCAGCAGCTTAAATGCGTTCGGCGGGGAGCTGTTTTTT
NA	TRBJ1-5	NA	TRBV25-1	CASSDLDSNQPQHF	TGTGCCAGCAGTGATCTAGACAGTAATCAGCCCCAGCATTTT
NA	TRBJ1-5	TRBD1	TRBV19	CASTTISARQGSSQPQHF	TGTGCCAGTACTACGATCTCGGCCCGACAGGGCTCTTCCCAGCCCCAGCATTTT
NA	TRBJ2-2	NA	TRBV7-9	CASSPVAENTGELFF	TGTGCCAGCAGCCCAGTGGCGGAAAATACCGGGGAGCTGTTTTTT
NA	TRBJ1-1	NA	TRBV6-6	CASSYSGENTEAFF	TGTGCCAGCAGTTACTCAGGGGAGAACACTGAAGCTTTCTTT
NA	TRBJ1-2	NA	TRBV5-1	CASRQDRAYGYTF	TGCGCCAGCAGACAGGACAGAGCGTATGGCTACACCTTC
NA	TRBJ2-1	NA	TRBV7-3	CASSSPGYEQFF	TGTGCCAGCAGCTCCCCGGGGTATGAGCAGTTCTTC
NA	TRBJ2-3	TRBD1	TRBV5-1	CASTGTADTDTQYF	TGCGCCAGCACCGGGACAGCAGACACAGATACGCAGTATTTT
NA	TRBJ1-3	NA	TRBV7-2	CASSSGMSGNTIYF	TGTGCCAGCAGCTCTGGCATGTCTGGAAACACCATATATTTT
NA	TRBJ2-3	TRBD2	TRBV4-1	CASSRTSGGPVGPDTQYF	TGCGCCAGCAGCCGGACTAGCGGGGGCCCGGTTGGCCCAGATACGCAGTATTTT
once	TRBJ2-7	NA	TRBV28	CASSTAGAFTEQYF	TGTGCCAGCAGTACTGCGGGGGCCTTCACCGAGCAGTACTTC
NA	TRBJ1-5	NA	TRBV10-2	CASSESGGNQPQHF	TGCGCCAGCAGTGAGTCAGGAGGGAACCAGCCCCAGCATTTT
NA	TRBJ2-7	NA	TRBV6-1	CASSESSRGGSRYEQYF	TGTGCCAGCAGTGAAAGTTCTAGGGGGGGCTCAAGGTACGAGCAGTACTTC
NA	TRBJ2-5	NA	TRBV5-1	CASSPRDRGQETQYF	TGCGCCAGCAGCCCCCGGGATCGGGGACAAGAGACCCAGTACTTC
NA	TRBJ1-4	TRBD1	TRBV7-7	CASSLADRDGKLFF	TGTGCCAGCAGCTTGGCGGACAGGGACGGAAAACTGTTTTTT
NA	TRBJ1-1	NA	TRBV28	CASTQGGQLGEAFF	TGTGCCAGCACCCAGGGAGGCCAACTGGGTGAAGCTTTCTTT
NA	TRBJ2-5	TRBD1	TRBV7-9	CASSFPGGETQYF	TGTGCCAGCAGCTTTCCAGGGGGAGAGACCCAGTACTTC
NA	TRBJ2-7	NA	TRBV10-1	CASRAPGGEQYF	TGCGCCAGCAGAGCCCCTGGGGGGGAGCAGTACTTC
NA	TRBJ1-6	NA	TRBV5-1	CASSVDGGRNSPLHF	TGCGCCAGCAGTGTGGACGGGGGGCGGAATTCACCCCTCCACTTT
NA	TRBJ2-7	TRBD1	TRBV6-5	CASSLSGTGTYEQYF	TGTGCCAGCAGTTTATCCGGGACAGGAACCTACGAGCAGTACTTC
NA	TRBJ1-2	NA	TRBV6-5	CASSIGANYGYTF	TGTGCCAGCAGTATTGGAGCTAACTATGGCTACACCTTC
NA	TRBJ2-7	TRBD1	TRBV4-1	CASSLLGTGTYEQYF	TGCGCCAGCAGTCTACTGGGGACAGGGACCTACGAGCAGTACTTC
NA	TRBJ1-5	NA	TRBV30	CAWSETDSNQPQHF	TGTGCCTGGAGTGAGACAGATAGCAATCAGCCCCAGCATTTT
NA	TRBJ1-2	TRBD1	TRBV27	CASSFSAGTGTYGYTF	TGTGCCAGCAGTTTTTCCGCCGGGACAGGAACCTATGGCTACACCTTC
NA	TRBJ1-2	TRBD1	TRBV5-6	CASSSGQAIYGYTF	TGTGCCAGCAGCTCAGGACAGGCGATCTATGGCTACACCTTC
NA	TRBJ1-2	NA	TRBV12-5	CASGLSTQGVRGYTF	TGTGCTAGTGGTTTGTCCACACAAGGAGTTCGGGGCTACACCTTC
NA	TRBJ2-2	NA	TRBV21-1	CASSKDGGTAALNTGELFF	TGTGCCAGCAGCAAAGACGGAGGGACAGCCGCTTTGAACACCGGGGAGCTGTTTTTT
NA	TRBJ1-5	NA	TRBV5-1	CASSAWPAGGGQPQHF	TGCGCCAGCAGCGCGTGGCCTGCCGGGGGTGGACAGCCCCAGCATTTT
NA	TRBJ2-1	NA	TRBV2	CASFGGHEQFF	TGTGCCAGCTTTGGGGGCCATGAGCAGTTCTTC